What follows is one TCR beta chain and its context. CDR3 size: 14 residues. V dropped 10 bases and J dropped 6; count of bases not matched to a gene: 11. Germline lookup yields CDR1 SEHNR and CDR2 FQNEAQ (reference sequence). These data come from a study of blood T cell repertoires in COVID-19. Study at large: Acute and convalescent COVID-19 samples came from the United States, Italy and Spain. The cDNA or gDNA used as material had been derived from T cells, B-cell-depleted T cells, or PBMCs.

Original processing methods: Estimates of nucleated cell counts were drawn from the amplification of reference gene primers. Clones were sequenced by immunoSEQ multiplex PCR, and TCRdb holds only the in-frame ones, with some missing. Clone size and the V and J calls come from that table; the DNA yielded D and trimming. In the table there are under 150,000 clones, over 75% of which are singletons. This TCR derives from a man between 50 and 59 years old in a cohort exposed to, infected with or recovered from COVID-19 (not recorded which). The J gene is TRBJ2-1, the V gene TRBV7-9; the match to TRBD2 covers 8 bases. The sample comprised PBMCs or T cells enriched from blood (not recorded which). The CDR3 DNA reads TGTGCCATCCACATAACTAGCGGCCGCAATGAGCAGTTCTTC. Translating gives CAIHITSGRNEQFF.